A single sample is the source of the 6 T cell receptor beta chains below, sequenced in a study of blood T cell repertoires in COVID-19. Data came from immunoSEQ multiplex PCR; TCRdb stores just in-frame clones and leaves some out. The table has over 90,000 clones, about 72% seen once; the top ten hold over 7.5%. Material for sequencing was peripheral blood. These receptors were taken from a man aged 60-69 years with active or convalescent COVID-19.

The gene calls are TRBV10-2 and TRBJ1-4, with D tentatively TRBD1 (6 bases). CDR3 length: 14 amino acids. Germline V gene lookup returns CDR1 WSHSY and CDR2 SAAADI. V was trimmed by 3 bases and J by 8 bases, leaving 13 bases between them. The CDR3: CASSDWGQREKLFF. The CDR3 region has the DNA TGCGCCAGCAGTGACTGGGGGCAGAGAGAAAAACTGTTTTTT.

This chain uses TRBV24-1 with TRBJ1-2; weak D call: TRBD1 (5 bases). Germline V lookup: CDR1 KGHDR, CDR2 SFDVKD. The CDR3 runs 15 residues. With 3 bases removed from V and 8 bases from J, the gap between germline ends came to 18 bases. In nucleotides, the CDR3 is TGTGCCACCAGTGATCCGAATTCAGGGTCCGGGGGCTACACCTTC. This encodes CATSDPNSGSGGYTF.

The chain uses TRBV7-3 and TRBJ2-1, with unresolved D. The CDR3 totals 12 residues. The V gene lost 5 bases and the J gene lost 8 bases, with 10 bases spanning the gap. Per the germline V gene, CDR1 is SGHTA and CDR2 is FQGTGA. CDR3 nucleotides: TGTGCCAGCAGCCGTATAGGAGATGAGCAGTTCTTC. As protein: CASSRIGDEQFF.

This clone was seen a single time. V usage is TRBV7-9 and J usage is TRBJ2-1; 9 bases are a match to TRBD2. The germline gives CDR1 SEHNR, CDR2 FQNEAQ (reference sequence). CDR3 length: 15 amino acids. Trimming removed 5 bases from V and 2 bases from J; junction bases left unmatched: 4. CDR3 amino acids: CASSPSGRTYNEQFF. Here the CDR3 DNA reads TGTGCCAGCAGCCCGAGCGGGAGGACCTACAATGAGCAGTTCTTC. Full variable domain (outside the CDR3, taken from reference TRBV7-9 and TRBJ2-1): DTGVSQNPRHKITKRGQNVTFRCDPISEHNRLYWYRQTLGQGPEFLTYFQNEAQLEKSRLLSDRFSAERPKGSFSTLEIQRTEQGDSAMYLCASSPSGRTYNEQFFGPGTRLTVL.

This clone was seen once. The chain carries TRBV11-3 and TRBJ2-5; TRBD1 agrees at 8 bases. The CDR3 totals 15 residues. V lost 1 base to trimming and J lost 2 bases; unmatched junction nucleotides: 3. Germline V gene sequence: CDR1 SGHNT, CDR2 YENEEA. The CDR3: CASSLGNRGQETQYF. As DNA, the CDR3 is TGTGCCAGCAGCTTAGGGAACAGGGGGCAAGAGACCCAGTACTTC.

A few counts support this clone. This chain connects TRBV19 to TRBJ1-3; perhaps TRBD1 as D (5 bases). Germline V gene lookup returns CDR1 LNHDA and CDR2 SQIVND (reference sequence). Trimming shortened V by 3 bases and J by 4 bases, and 13 bases separated the two germline ends. The CDR3 contains 15 residues. CDR3 nucleotides: TGTGCCAGTAGTATTTCAGGGTATGGAGGAAACACCATATATTTT. Translating gives CASSISGYGGNTIYF.